A single TCR beta chain is shown here with its context. This specimen comes from a study of cytomegalovirus exposure and HLA in healthy donors. CDR1 and CDR2 (germline): SGHRS, YFSETQ. The germline V and J ends were trimmed by 9 bases and 7 bases, with 17 bases remaining between them. The CDR3 consists of 12 residues. Sequencing was performed with immunoSEQ multiplex PCR; in TCRdb, only in-frame clones are kept and a portion is missing. The sample includes about 360,000 clones, about nine tenths of them seen just once. The sequence was obtained from a woman aged 18-29 years in good health and CMV-seronegative. Sequencing input: PBMCs. J is TRBJ2-7 and V is TRBV5-1; tentatively, D is TRBD2 (5 bases). CDR3 coding DNA: TGCGCCACGCGGGCCCCTACGGGAGAGCAGTACTTC. This codes for CATRAPTGEQYF. The whole variable domain, remainder taken from reference TRBV5-1 and TRBJ2-7, is KAGVTQTPRYLIKTRGQQVTLSCSPISGHRSVSWYQQTPGQGLQFLFEYFSETQRNKGNFPGRFSGRQFSNSRSEMNVSTLELGDSALYLCATRAPTGEQYFGPGTRLTVT.